A single sample gave rise to the 28 T cell receptor beta chains below, sequenced in a study of shared clonotypes between healthy human individuals. Sequenced by immunoSEQ multiplex PCR; TCRdb stores in-frame clones only, minus some. Among hundreds of thousands of clones, about two thirds were seen once, and the ten largest hold approximately 1.8%. Sequenced sample: memory CD4+ T cells sorted from blood. Subset defined: CD45RA-negative fraction. These receptors were obtained from a woman in her 30s in good health.

The chain links TRBV5-1 to TRBJ1-2; a possible D gene is TRBD1 (5 bases). Germline V gives CDR1 SGHRS, CDR2 YFSETQ. The V end lost 4 bases, the J end lost 6 bases, and 13 bases lay between the germline ends. The CDR3 consists of 13 residues. CDR3: CASSVTGSDGYTF. The CDR3 nucleotides read TGCGCCAGCAGCGTCACAGGATCGGATGGCTACACCTTC. The full variable domain, with the rest looked up from reference TRBV5-1 and TRBJ1-2, is KAGVTQTPRYLIKTRGQQVTLSCSPISGHRSVSWYQQTPGQGLQFLFEYFSETQRNKGNFPGRFSGRQFSNSRSEMNVSTLELGDSALYLCASSVTGSDGYTFGSGTRLTVV.

This chain links TRBV6-1 with TRBJ2-7; D may match TRBD1 or TRBD2 (5 bases each). CDR3 length: 14 residues. The V end was cut by 6 bases, the J end by 3 bases, with 15 bases between. Germline-derived CDR1 and CDR2 are MNHNS and SASEGT. The CDR3 DNA reads TGTGCCAGCAGAGTGAAACGGGACCTCTACGAGCAGTACTTC. Translating it yields CASRVKRDLYEQYF.

CDR3 protein: CAWSGGSLTDTQYF. CDR3 DNA sequence: TGTGCCTGGAGTGGGGGGTCTCTCACAGATACGCAGTATTTT. This chain joins TRBV30 and TRBJ2-3; either TRBD1 or TRBD2 may fit D (5 bases each). In germline, CDR1 is GTSNPN, CDR2 SVGIG (reference sequence). CDR3 size: 14 residues. Trimming took off 1 base at V and 2 bases at J, with 10 bases between the two ends.

This clone was seen more than once but under ten times. The chain is built from TRBV14 and TRBJ2-3, with TRBD2 identical over 7 bases. Germline V gene sequence: CDR1 SGHDN, CDR2 FVKESK. The CDR3 length is 16 residues. V lost 4 bases, J lost 0 bases, and 7 bases stayed unmatched. In DNA, the CDR3 is TGTGCCAGCAGCCGGTGTGAGCGGGAAAGCACAGATACGCAGTATTTT. This encodes CASSRCERESTDTQYF.

V gene TRBV27 combines with J gene TRBJ2-7, with 9 bases fitting TRBD1. Per germline, CDR1 MNHEY and CDR2 SMNVEV (reference sequence). The CDR3 extends over 16 amino acids. The V segment lost 6 bases and the J segment 2 bases; nucleotides outside the gene matches: 11. In DNA, the CDR3 is TGTGCCAGCAGGAAGGCCCTCGGACAGGGGACCTACGAGCAGTACTTC. It yields the protein CASRKALGQGTYEQYF.

The CDR3 coding sequence is TGTGCCAGCAGCCCCCCAGGAAACACTGAAGCTTTCTTT. Amino acids: CASSPPGNTEAFF. The chain has TRBV7-3 and TRBJ1-1; D is unresolved. CDR3 size: 13 residues. From germline, CDR1 is SGHTA and CDR2 FQGTGA. The V gene lost 5 bases and the J gene lost 2 bases, with 9 bases spanning the gap.

The chain has TRBV2 and TRBJ1-3; TRBD1 is a possible D gene (6 bases). This CDR3 is built from 14 residues. CDR1 is SNHLY and CDR2 is FYNNEI in the germline V gene. The V gene lost 8 bases and the J gene lost 0 bases, with 11 bases spanning the gap. This chain's CDR3 is CASRDKGSGNTIYF. CDR3 nucleotide sequence: TGTGCCAGCCGGGACAAGGGCTCTGGAAACACCATATATTTT.

This chain joins TRBV7-9 and TRBJ1-1; D remains unclear. Germline CDR1 reads SEHNR; CDR2 reads FQNEAQ (reference sequence). This CDR3 region has 15 residues. The germline V and J ends were trimmed by 1 base and 0 bases, with 9 bases remaining between them. CDR3 DNA sequence: TGTGCCAGCAGCTTAGTTGGTGGGGTGAACACTGAAGCTTTCTTT. Its translation: CASSLVGGVNTEAFF.

The chain combines TRBV19 with TRBJ2-3; a possible D gene is TRBD1 (8 bases). The CDR3 is 15 amino acids. V was shortened by 2 bases and J by 7 bases, with 16 bases between the two germline ends. Germline CDR1 reads LNHDA; CDR2 reads SQIVND (reference sequence). The CDR3 loop reads CASSIQDREGNTQYF. The CDR3 DNA follows: TGTGCCAGTAGTATACAGGACAGGGAGGGGAATACGCAGTATTTT.

The gene calls are TRBV28 and TRBJ2-7; a weak D match, TRBD2 (6 bases). Trimming removed 5 bases from V and 3 bases from J, with 11 bases in between. CDR1 and CDR2 (germline): MDHEN, SYDVKM. This CDR3 has 13 residues. The CDR3 is CASSPAGFYEQYF. CDR3 bases: TGTGCCAGCAGTCCCGCGGGATTCTACGAGCAGTACTTC. Complete variable domain (other parts from reference TRBV28 and TRBJ2-7): DVKVTQSSRYLVKRTGEKVFLECVQDMDHENMFWYRQDPGLGLRLIYFSYDVKMKEKGDIPEGYSVSREKKERFSLILESASTNQTSMYLCASSPAGFYEQYFGPGTRLTVT.

This clone was seen more than once but under ten times. The V call is TRBV19, the J call TRBJ2-6, with D tentatively TRBD1 (6 bases). The ends were cut back, 8 bases at V and 0 bases at J, with 11 bases in the middle. Germline V lookup: CDR1 LNHDA, CDR2 SQIVND (reference sequence). This CDR3 is 15 amino acids long. Here the CDR3 reads CASQRGGSGANVLTF. CDR3 in DNA: TGTGCCAGTCAAAGAGGGGGCTCTGGGGCCAACGTCCTGACTTTC. Full variable domain (remainder filled in from reference TRBV19 and TRBJ2-6): DGGITQSPKYLFRKEGQNVTLSCEQNLNHDAMYWYRQDPGQGLRLIYYSQIVNDFQKGDIAEGYSVSREKKESFPLTVTSAQKNPTAFYLCASQRGGSGANVLTFGAGSRLTVL.

Only one count was recorded for this clone. This chain links TRBV5-1 with TRBJ2-7; 10 bases align to TRBD2. CDR3 length: 15 residues. The germline V gene encodes CDR1 SGHRS and CDR2 YFSETQ. V lost 4 bases and J lost 3; bases outside the gene matches: 7. CDR3 DNA: TGCGCCAGCAGCCAGCTAGGACTAGCGGACTACGAGCAGTACTTC. Translating gives CASSQLGLADYEQYF.

CDR3 DNA sequence: TGTGCCAGCAGCCCCTTCCTGGGGCTAGCGGGGTTAACCTACAATGAGCAGTTCTTC. Its translation: CASSPFLGLAGLTYNEQFF. V is TRBV13 and J is TRBJ2-1; 9 bases map to TRBD2. From germline, CDR1 is PRHDT and CDR2 FYEKMQ (reference sequence). The J segment lost 2 bases and the V segment lost 5 bases, leaving 16 bases of the junction unmatched. The CDR3 spans 19 residues.

CDR3 region: CASSAGGTSHYGYTF. Written as DNA, the CDR3 is TGTGCCAGCAGCGCGGGGGGGACCTCTCACTATGGCTACACCTTC. The chain couples TRBV9 to TRBJ1-2, with D maybe TRBD1 (5 bases). The germline V and J ends were trimmed by 3 bases and 3 bases, with 15 bases remaining between them. CDR1 is SGDLS, CDR2 YYNGEE, per germline. The CDR3 totals 15 residues.

The chain joins TRBV19 to TRBJ2-3, with 15 bases fitting TRBD2. The J segment lost 0 bases and the V segment lost 9 bases, leaving 4 bases of the junction unmatched. Germline V CDR1 and CDR2: LNHDA, SQIVND (reference sequence). The CDR3 runs to 16 residues. For the CDR3, the DNA is TGTGCCAGCGCCGGGACTAGCGGGAGGAGCACAGATACGCAGTATTTT. Translation gives CASAGTSGRSTDTQYF.

The chain carries TRBV19 and TRBJ2-6, with D possibly being TRBD2 (5 bases). V lost 3 bases and J lost 0, with 12 bases in between. The CDR3 has 17 amino acids. Germline V gives CDR1 LNHDA, CDR2 SQIVND (reference sequence). In DNA, the CDR3 is TGTGCCAGTAGTATGACGTTGGACTCCTCTGGGGCCAACGTCCTGACTTTC. Translation: CASSMTLDSSGANVLTF. Using reference TRBV19 and TRBJ2-6 for the parts outside the CDR3, the full variable domain is DGGITQSPKYLFRKEGQNVTLSCEQNLNHDAMYWYRQDPGQGLRLIYYSQIVNDFQKGDIAEGYSVSREKKESFPLTVTSAQKNPTAFYLCASSMTLDSSGANVLTFGAGSRLTVL.

The gene calls are TRBV19 and TRBJ2-7; 7 bases agree with TRBD1. This CDR3 has 13 amino acids. Germline V gene sequence: CDR1 LNHDA, CDR2 SQIVND (reference sequence). V was pared by 7 bases and J by 6 bases, with 9 bases of the junction left unmatched. Written as DNA, the CDR3 is TGTGCCAGTACACTAGGACAGGCTGGCGAGCAGTACTTC. Protein product: CASTLGQAGEQYF. The full variable domain, its missing parts supplied by reference TRBV19 and TRBJ2-7, is DGGITQSPKYLFRKEGQNVTLSCEQNLNHDAMYWYRQDPGQGLRLIYYSQIVNDFQKGDIAEGYSVSREKKESFPLTVTSAQKNPTAFYLCASTLGQAGEQYFGPGTRLTVT.

The sample holds many counts of this clone. This chain uses TRBV4-1 with TRBJ1-4; D is possibly TRBD1 (5 bases). The ends were cut back, 0 bases at V and 6 bases at J, with 17 bases in the middle. CDR3 size: 17 residues. The germline V gene has CDR1 MGHRA and CDR2 YSYEKL. CDR3 residues: CASSQDIKEGTYEKLFF. Written as DNA, the CDR3 is TGCGCCAGCAGCCAAGATATAAAGGAAGGGACCTATGAAAAACTGTTTTTT.

This clone came up once. V gene TRBV11-1 combines with J gene TRBJ1-2, with 7 bases identical to TRBD1. Trimming at V came to 5 bases and at J to 5 bases, leaving 5 bases not matched to a gene. The CDR3 runs to 13 residues. Germline-derived CDR1 and CDR2 are SGHAT and FQDESV (reference sequence). The CDR3 coding sequence is TGTGCCAGCAGCCGGGGGACAGATTATGGCTACACCTTC. It yields the protein CASSRGTDYGYTF.

This chain connects TRBV5-1 to TRBJ2-3; the match to TRBD2 covers 9 bases. CDR1 and CDR2 (germline): SGHRS, YFSETQ. This CDR3 region has 16 residues. V shed 7 bases and J 4 bases; nucleotides not matched to a gene: 13. The CDR3 DNA sequence: TGCGCCAGCCGGGGCCGGGCGGGAGGGAGTGCAGATACGCAGTATTTT. This sequence encodes CASRGRAGGSADTQYF.

V usage is TRBV19 and J usage is TRBJ2-5; D could derive from TRBD1 or TRBD2 (5 bases each). CDR1 and CDR2 (germline): LNHDA, SQIVND (reference sequence). This CDR3 contains 13 residues. Trimming left V 7 bases short and J 5 bases short, with 14 bases between. The CDR3 loop reads CASKTVGGETQYF. CDR3 coding DNA: TGTGCCAGTAAGACAGTGGGCGGGGAGACCCAGTACTTC.

The J gene is TRBJ2-7, the V gene TRBV20-1; a possible D gene is TRBD1 (6 bases). Germline loops: CDR1 DFQATT, CDR2 SNEGSKA (reference sequence). The CDR3 has 11 residues. V lost 6 bases and J lost 9, with 15 bases in between. CDR3: CSAPAGEVQYF. In DNA form, the CDR3 reads TGCAGTGCCCCGGCAGGGGAAGTGCAGTACTTC.

This sequence joins TRBV21-1 and TRBJ2-3; the D call of TRBD2 is as the table states it, not checked on the DNA. TRBV21-1 is a pseudogene segment. The CDR3 totals 16 residues. CDR3 DNA: TGTGCCAGCAGCAAACGTCCGCTAGCGGGGACAGATACGCAGTATTTT. This codes for CASSKRPLAGTDTQYF.

The V call is TRBV4-1, the J call TRBJ1-1; TRBD1 is a possible D gene (5 bases). Germline V gene sequence: CDR1 MGHRA, CDR2 YSYEKL. This CDR3 has 16 amino acids. V dropped 5 bases and J dropped 1 base, with 17 bases sitting between them. CDR3 in amino acids: CASSLTRRRENTEAFF. As DNA, the CDR3 is TGCGCCAGCAGCTTGACTCGCCGCAGGGAGAACACTGAAGCTTTCTTT.

This chain uses TRBV5-4 with TRBJ2-1, with 7 bases that match TRBD2. V lost 0 bases and J lost 6; bases outside the gene matches: 9. There are 16 residues in the CDR3. The germline gives CDR1 SGHNT, CDR2 YYREEE (reference sequence). CDR3 bases: TGTGCCAGCAGCTTGGTTGTGGGAGGGCCGGTCAATGAGCAGTTCTTC. As protein: CASSLVVGGPVNEQFF.

As DNA, the CDR3 is TGTGCCAGCAGCTTAATTGGGACAGGCTCTGGAGAGCAGTACTTC. Encoded protein: CASSLIGTGSGEQYF. This chain links TRBV7-9 with TRBJ2-7; 8 bases agree with TRBD1. Germline V gene sequence: CDR1 SEHNR, CDR2 FQNEAQ (reference sequence). V lost 2 bases to trimming and J lost 7 bases; unmatched junction nucleotides: 10. The CDR3 extends over 15 amino acids.

The chain couples TRBV4-2 to TRBJ1-5; 8 positions agree with TRBD1. The CDR3 length is 16 residues. V was clipped by 1 base and J by 7 bases; unmatched bases: 9. CDR1 LGHNA and CDR2 YNFKEQ come from the germline V gene. The CDR3 nucleotides are TGTGCCAGCAGCCAAGTCGAAGGCAGGGGGCACCAGCCCCAGCATTTT. Encoded protein: CASSQVEGRGHQPQHF.

Note on this clone: At the DNA level, this CDR3 is encoded by other sequences in the same sample as well. This rearrangement joins TRBV4-1 to TRBJ1-5; 7 bases are a match to TRBD1. This CDR3 has 16 amino acids. CDR1 MGHRA and CDR2 YSYEKL come from the germline V gene. Trimming removed 0 bases from V and 1 base from J; junction bases left unmatched: 3. DNA of the CDR3: TGCGCCAGCAGCCAAGATGACAGGGCCAGCAATCAGCCCCAGCATTTT. This translates into CASSQDDRASNQPQHF.